Shown below are 14 T cell receptor beta chains from a single sample sequenced in a study of blood T cell repertoires in COVID-19. Produced via immunoSEQ multiplex PCR; TCRdb's table is partial and in-frame only. The sample consists of roughly 250,000 clones, over 70% of them appearing once. The specimen sequenced was peripheral blood. The origin of the receptors is a human donor in a cohort sampled during active COVID-19.

This clone was picked up a small number of times. V gene TRBV6-4 combines with J gene TRBJ2-1; 10 bases map to TRBD2. This CDR3 spans 15 amino acids. Trimming at V came to 3 bases and at J to 6 bases, leaving 5 bases not matched to a gene. Germline lookup yields CDR1 MRHNA and CDR2 SNTAGT. For the CDR3, the DNA is TGTGCCAGCAGTGATACTAGCGGGGTGTCCAATGAGCAGTTCTTC. This encodes CASSDTSGVSNEQFF.

The V call is TRBV7-9, the J call TRBJ1-6, with 9 bases lining up with TRBD1. The CDR3 has 16 amino acids. The germline V gene has CDR1 SEHNR and CDR2 FQNEAQ (reference sequence). The junction had 3 bases not matched to a gene; V was cut back by 5 bases and J by 1 base. The CDR3 DNA reads as TGTGCCAGCAGCCGGACAGGGGCGTCCTATAATTCACCCCTCCACTTT. It specifies CASSRTGASYNSPLHF.

This rearrangement joins TRBV6-6 to TRBJ1-3, with D perhaps TRBD1 (5 bases). V was shortened by 7 bases and J by 2 bases, with 18 bases between the two germline ends. The CDR3 is 16 amino acids. Germline lookup yields CDR1 MNHNY and CDR2 SVGAGI (reference sequence). The CDR3 nucleotides read TGTGCCAGCAATCTTGGAGGGACCGCGCCTGGAAACACCATATATTTT. It specifies CASNLGGTAPGNTIYF.

The V gene is TRBV5-6, the J gene TRBJ2-2; 10 nucleotides line up with TRBD2. Trimming removed 4 bases from V and 3 bases from J; junction bases left unmatched: 6. CDR1 is SGHDT, CDR2 YYEEEE, per germline. The CDR3 runs to 16 residues. CDR3 loop: CASSQLAGAHTGELFF. The CDR3 bases are TGTGCCAGCAGCCAGCTAGCGGGAGCCCACACCGGGGAGCTGTTTTTT.

J is TRBJ2-1 and V is TRBV6-2 or TRBV6-3, with 9 nucleotides matching TRBD2. The V gene end was trimmed by 4 bases and the J gene end by 4 bases; junction bases not matched to a gene: 5. Germline-derived CDR1 and CDR2 are MNHEY and SVGEGT. This CDR3 has 15 residues. CDR3: CASSFLAGLYNEQFF. CDR3 in DNA: TGTGCCAGCAGTTTCCTAGCGGGATTGTACAATGAGCAGTTCTTC.

In nucleotides, the CDR3 is TGCAGTGCTAGAGGGGCCCACGAGCAGTACTTC. Its protein is CSARGAHEQYF. The chain has TRBV20-1 and TRBJ2-7, with D unclear. The CDR3 contains 11 residues. In germline, CDR1 is DFQATT, CDR2 SNEGSKA (reference sequence). V gave up 1 base and J gave up 5 bases, with 6 bases separating them.

In this sample, this clone turned up once. The V and J genes are TRBV19 and TRBJ2-7; D might be TRBD1 (6 bases). The CDR3 covers 14 residues. The germline V gene has CDR1 LNHDA and CDR2 SQIVND (reference sequence). V lost 1 base, J lost 3 bases, and 10 bases lay in between. The CDR3: CASSIGGHHYEQYF. The CDR3 coding sequence is TGTGCCAGTAGTATAGGGGGACACCACTACGAGCAGTACTTC.

CDR3 in amino acids: CASSYSITAQETQYF. The CDR3 DNA reads TGTGCCAGCAGTTACTCGATTACTGCACAAGAGACCCAGTACTTC. The J gene is TRBJ2-5, the V gene TRBV6-5; no clear D. Germline-derived CDR1 and CDR2 are MNHEY and SVGAGI. V dropped 0 bases and J dropped 2 bases, with 10 bases sitting between them. The CDR3 has 15 amino acids.

V and J are TRBV7-9 and TRBJ1-2; 8 bases are shared with TRBD1. With 5 bases clipped from V and 1 base from J, the junction kept 6 bases outside the gene matches. This CDR3 contains 15 residues. Looked up from germline, CDR1 is SEHNR and CDR2 is FQNEAQ (reference sequence). In nucleotides, the CDR3 is TGTGCCAGCAGCCCCAGACAGGGGTTTAACTATGGCTACACCTTC. This translates into CASSPRQGFNYGYTF. Full variable domain (rest looked up from reference TRBV7-9 and TRBJ1-2): DTGVSQNPRHKITKRGQNVTFRCDPISEHNRLYWYRQTLGQGPEFLTYFQNEAQLEKSRLLSDRFSAERPKGSFSTLEIQRTEQGDSAMYLCASSPRQGFNYGYTFGSGTRLTVV.

The chain recombines TRBV2 with TRBJ1-1, with a weak D call TRBD1 (5 bases). Deletions cut 1 base from V and 1 base from J, with 10 bases between. Germline V gene sequence: CDR1 SNHLY, CDR2 FYNNEI. CDR3 length equals 15 residues. DNA for the CDR3: TGTGCCAGCAGTGAAGTCAGGGCAAGGAACACTGAAGCTTTCTTT. Its translation: CASSEVRARNTEAFF.

The V gene is TRBV6-5, the J gene TRBJ2-2, with D uncertain. Trimming pared 0 bases from V and 0 bases from J, leaving 8 bases between. Per germline, CDR1 MNHEY and CDR2 SVGAGI. CDR3 length: 16 amino acids. CDR3 sequence (DNA): TGTGCCAGCAGTTACTCGCGGCAACCGAACACCGGGGAGCTGTTTTTT. Translating gives CASSYSRQPNTGELFF.

The rearrangement joins TRBV14 to TRBJ1-5; possibly TRBD1 for D (5 bases). Germline loops: CDR1 SGHDN, CDR2 FVKESK. The CDR3 length is 13 residues. V lost 4 bases, J lost 9 bases, and 13 bases lay in between. The CDR3 DNA reads as TGTGCCAGCAGCCCCGGGGGGGGTGCGCCCCAGCATTTT. Residues: CASSPGGGAPQHF.

In this sample, this clone turned up once. The chain couples TRBV3-1 (or the pseudogene TRBV3-2) to TRBJ2-2; 10 nucleotides line up with TRBD2. The V and J ends lost 0 bases and 9 bases, in that order; junction bases with no gene match: 13. Germline CDR1 is LGHDT and CDR2 is YNNKEL (reference sequence). This CDR3 contains 18 residues. CDR3 DNA sequence: TGTGCCAGCAGCCAAGATGAGCGGCTAGCGGGAGCCGGCCGGGAGCTGTTTTTT. This sequence encodes CASSQDERLAGAGRELFF.

The chain links TRBV12-3 or TRBV12-4 to TRBJ2-7, with D tentatively TRBD1 (6 bases). There are 12 residues in the CDR3. Between the trimmed V and J ends, which lost 5 bases and 5 bases, there was a span of 10 bases. The CDR3 loop is CASSRRQDEQYF. Written as DNA, the CDR3 is TGTGCCAGCAGTCGTCGACAGGACGAGCAGTACTTC.